This TCR beta chain was recovered during a study of blood T cells in healthy people across ages. Overall study results and limits: Estimates based on one million T cells were treated as lower bounds.

No fewer than 6.5 million PBMCs went into each sample. A second 7 to 11 cycle PCR used barcoded and J-beta primers. Each CDR3 protein is one row after TCRdb ran MiXCR on the 5' RACE reads. This repertoire shows over 450,000 distinct CDR3 sequences, 24% found once; its top ten account for around 10%. Note on this clonotype: Its antigen is still unknown.

CDR1 is DFQATT, CDR2 SNEGSKA, per germline (reference sequence). CDR3 size: 13 residues. Trimming removed 3 bases at V and 4 bases at J, with 11 bases between. Another study also made use of these data, one on T cells of mothers and their children.

Input material: blood. This sequence originates from a boy under 18 in good health. V usage is TRBV20-1 and J usage is TRBJ2-3; a weak D match, TRBD2 (6 bases). In DNA form, the CDR3 reads TGCAGTGCTAGCGGGAGATCGCCAGATACGCAGTATTTT. It codes for CSASGRSPDTQYF.